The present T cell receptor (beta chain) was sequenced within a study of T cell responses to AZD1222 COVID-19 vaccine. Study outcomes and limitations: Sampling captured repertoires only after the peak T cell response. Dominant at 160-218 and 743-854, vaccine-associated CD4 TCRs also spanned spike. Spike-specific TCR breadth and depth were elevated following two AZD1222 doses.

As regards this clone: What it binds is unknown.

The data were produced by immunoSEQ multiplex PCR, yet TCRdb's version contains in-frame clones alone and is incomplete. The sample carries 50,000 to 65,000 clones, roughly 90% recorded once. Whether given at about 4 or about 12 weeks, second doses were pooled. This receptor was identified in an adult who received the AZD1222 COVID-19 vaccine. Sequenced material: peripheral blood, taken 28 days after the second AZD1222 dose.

This CDR3 reads CASSPEGAHQPQHF. The CDR3 DNA reads as TGTGCCAGCTCACCAGAAGGGGCGCATCAGCCCCAGCATTTT. The genes are TRBV18 and TRBJ1-5, with D maybe TRBD1 (5 bases). The germline gives CDR1 KGHSH, CDR2 LQKENI. The CDR3 has 14 residues. Trimming cost V 2 bases and J 5 bases, with 10 bases left between them. Combining the CDR3 with reference TRBV18 and TRBJ1-5 gives the whole variable domain NAGVMQNPRHLVRRRGQEARLRCSPMKGHSHVYWYRQLPEEGLKFMVYLQKENIIDESGMPKERFSAEFPKEGPSILRIQQVVRGDSAAYFCASSPEGAHQPQHFGDGTRLSIL.